Each of the 18 T cell receptor beta chains below was sequenced from the same sample in a study of blood T cell repertoires in COVID-19. The protocol was immunoSEQ multiplex PCR, while the TCRdb copy is restricted to in-frame clones and leaves out a portion. The table lists roughly 430,000 clones, around 90% of them singletons, with roughly 2% in the top ten. Input material: PBMCs or T cells enriched from blood (not recorded which). These receptors all come from a woman in her thirties or forties with acute COVID-19.

The chain has TRBV6-5 and TRBJ1-2; TRBD1 is a possible D gene (6 bases). The CDR3 extends over 12 amino acids. Germline V gives CDR1 MNHEY, CDR2 SVGAGI. With 11 bases removed from V and 4 bases from J, the gap between germline ends came to 14 bases. The CDR3 loop reads CASYGTLYGYTF. The CDR3 DNA is TGTGCCTCTTACGGGACACTCTATGGCTACACCTTC.

The chain couples TRBV11-3 to TRBJ2-1; 8 positions agree with TRBD2. The CDR3 runs to 15 residues. The V segment lost 3 bases and the J segment 2 bases; nucleotides outside the gene matches: 3. Germline CDR1 SGHNT, CDR2 YENEEA. The CDR3 DNA is TGTGCCAGCAGCTTGAACGGGGGGGCCTACAATGAGCAGTTCTTC. Encoded protein: CASSLNGGAYNEQFF.

The chain is built from TRBV4-2 and TRBJ1-2, with D possibly being TRBD1 (6 bases). The CDR3 consists of 14 residues. Germline CDR1 is LGHNA and CDR2 is YNFKEQ. Trimming left V 7 bases short and J 6 bases short, with 18 bases between. The CDR3 coding sequence is TGTGCCAGCACCGAAAACGAGGGGGAGCATGGCTACACCTTC. Translated, it gives CASTENEGEHGYTF.

The chain combines TRBV6-2 or TRBV6-3 with TRBJ1-5; no firm D call. The CDR3 totals 15 residues. The germline gives CDR1 MNHEY, CDR2 SVGEGT. The ends were cut back, 2 bases at V and 7 bases at J, with 15 bases in the middle. The CDR3 region has the DNA TGTGCCAGCAGTTACATGGAGCTAAGCGGGCAGCCCCAGCATTTT. This translates into CASSYMELSGQPQHF.

The V call is TRBV5-1, the J call TRBJ2-5, with 9 nucleotides matching TRBD1. The CDR3 length is 15 residues. The V and J ends lost 4 bases and 5 bases, in that order; junction bases with no gene match: 9. Germline CDR1 SGHRS, CDR2 YFSETQ. DNA for the CDR3: TGCGCCAGCAGCAGCCGGGACAGGGTATTGGAGACCCAGTACTTC. The encoded protein is CASSSRDRVLETQYF.

The chain is built from TRBV7-9 and TRBJ2-7, with D maybe TRBD2 (5 bases). Trimming removed 5 bases from V and 2 bases from J, with 13 bases in between. The CDR3 extends over 14 amino acids. Germline V lookup: CDR1 SEHNR, CDR2 FQNEAQ (reference sequence). This CDR3 reads CASSPDGLTYEQYF. The CDR3 DNA is TGTGCCAGCAGCCCAGACGGACTCACCTACGAGCAGTACTTC.

The chain combines TRBV29-1 with TRBJ2-5; 7 bases map to TRBD2. V trimming: 3 bases; J trimming: 1 base; junction bases outside the gene matches: 5. Germline V gene lookup returns CDR1 SQVTM and CDR2 ANQGSEA. The CDR3 runs 14 residues. The CDR3 here is CSVDVGGGQETQYF. The DNA of the CDR3 is TGCAGCGTTGATGTGGGGGGGGGCCAAGAGACCCAGTACTTC.

The chain has TRBV11-2 and TRBJ1-4; D remains ambiguous. The germline V and J ends were trimmed by 5 bases and 3 bases, with 13 bases remaining between them. The germline CDR1 and CDR2 sequences are SGHAT and FQNNGV. The CDR3 covers 15 residues. DNA for the CDR3: TGTGCCAGCAGCCCCCTCGGAGGAGCTAATGAAAAACTGTTTTTT. Translating it yields CASSPLGGANEKLFF.

The chain recombines TRBV19 with TRBJ1-5; 8 nucleotides align to TRBD1. J gave up 5 bases and V 7 bases, and 7 bases lay outside the gene matches. Germline CDR1 and CDR2: LNHDA and SQIVND (reference sequence). This CDR3 spans 14 amino acids. For the CDR3, the DNA is TGTGCCAGTACTCTGGACAGGGAGTATCAGCCCCAGCATTTT. Protein: CASTLDREYQPQHF.

The rearrangement joins TRBV29-1 to TRBJ1-1; D possibly corresponds to TRBD1 (6 bases). V was pared by 0 bases and J by 2 bases, with 13 bases between. The germline V gene has CDR1 SQVTM and CDR2 ANQGSEA. This CDR3 is 15 amino acids long. In DNA, the CDR3 is TGCAGCGTTGAAGATCCGCCAGGGGAAAACACTGAAGCTTTCTTT. This translates into CSVEDPPGENTEAFF.

The chain combines TRBV9 with TRBJ1-2, with 10 bases matching TRBD1. Germline V lookup: CDR1 SGDLS, CDR2 YYNGEE. There are 16 residues in the CDR3. The V and J ends lost 4 bases and 2 bases, in that order; junction bases with no gene match: 8. The CDR3 nucleotides read TGTGCCAGCAGCCCCCAAACGACAGGGGGCAACTATGGCTACACCTTC. Translating it yields CASSPQTTGGNYGYTF.

This chain joins TRBV7-9 and TRBJ2-5, with D possibly matching TRBD2 (5 bases). Germline V gene lookup returns CDR1 SEHNR and CDR2 FQNEAQ (reference sequence). The V and J ends lost 4 bases and 2 bases respectively, with 14 bases between them. CDR3 length: 15 residues. The CDR3 sequence: CASSSGLEPQETQYF. The CDR3 DNA reads TGTGCCAGCAGCTCTGGACTCGAACCTCAAGAGACCCAGTACTTC. The complete variable domain, with remaining parts taken from reference TRBV7-9 and TRBJ2-5, reads DTGVSQNPRHKITKRGQNVTFRCDPISEHNRLYWYRQTLGQGPEFLTYFQNEAQLEKSRLLSDRFSAERPKGSFSTLEIQRTEQGDSAMYLCASSSGLEPQETQYFGPGTRLLVL.

The chain combines TRBV14 with TRBJ1-2, with D possibly being TRBD1 (6 bases). Trimming left V 2 bases short and J 0 bases short, with 13 bases between. Germline values: CDR1 SGHDN, CDR2 FVKESK. The CDR3 is 16 amino acids. The CDR3 nucleotides are TGTGCCAGCAGCCAAATCCCAGGGGCGGCTAACTATGGCTACACCTTC. Protein sequence: CASSQIPGAANYGYTF.

This clone showed up just a few times. The chain joins TRBV30 to TRBJ2-4, with TRBD2 identical over 7 bases. The CDR3 consists of 11 residues. Germline values: CDR1 GTSNPN, CDR2 SVGIG (reference sequence). Trimming cost V 5 bases and J 9 bases; bases outside gene matches: 4. CDR3 residues: CAWGPGGIQYF. The CDR3, as DNA: TGTGCCTGGGGACCGGGGGGCATTCAGTACTTC. The full variable domain, its missing parts supplied by reference TRBV30 and TRBJ2-4, is SQTIHQWPATLVQPVGSPLSLECTVEGTSNPNLYWYRQAAGRGLQLLFYSVGIGQISSEVPQNLSASRPQDRQFILSSKKLLLSDSGFYLCAWGPGGIQYFGAGTRLSVL.

This clone was counted once. This chain joins TRBV5-1 and TRBJ1-3; perhaps TRBD1 as D (6 bases). The CDR3 totals 13 residues. Trimming stripped 4 bases from V and 3 bases from J, with 8 bases between. The V gene's germline CDR1 is SGHRS and CDR2 YFSETQ. The CDR3 region has the DNA TGCGCCAGCAGCCAGGGGATTGGAAACACCATATATTTT. Amino acids: CASSQGIGNTIYF.

This chain uses TRBV5-1 with TRBJ1-2; 9 nucleotides line up with TRBD1. The CDR3 is 21 amino acids. V shed 7 bases, J shed 3 bases, and the junction held 28 bases outside the gene matches. CDR1 and CDR2 from the germline V gene are SGHRS and YFSETQ. The CDR3 here is CASCPPSVDRDRAFNHYGYTF. The CDR3 DNA reads TGCGCCAGCTGCCCCCCCTCCGTAGACCGGGACAGGGCATTCAACCACTATGGCTACACCTTC.

V and J are TRBV6-5 and TRBJ1-4, with no clear D. This CDR3 contains 12 residues. The germline V gene encodes CDR1 MNHEY and CDR2 SVGAGI. Trimming stripped 2 bases from V and 8 bases from J, with 6 bases between. CDR3: CASSYAGEKLFF. CDR3 bases: TGTGCCAGCAGTTACGCAGGAGAAAAACTGTTTTTT.

The rearrangement uses TRBV4-2 and TRBJ1-4, with D possibly TRBD1 on 5 matching bases. Trimming left V 4 bases short and J 0 bases short, with 9 bases between. The CDR3 extends over 15 amino acids. Germline V CDR1 and CDR2: LGHNA, YNFKEQ. The CDR3 nucleotides are TGTGCCAGCAGCCGGGGGGGAGCAACTAATGAAAAACTGTTTTTT. This translates into CASSRGGATNEKLFF.